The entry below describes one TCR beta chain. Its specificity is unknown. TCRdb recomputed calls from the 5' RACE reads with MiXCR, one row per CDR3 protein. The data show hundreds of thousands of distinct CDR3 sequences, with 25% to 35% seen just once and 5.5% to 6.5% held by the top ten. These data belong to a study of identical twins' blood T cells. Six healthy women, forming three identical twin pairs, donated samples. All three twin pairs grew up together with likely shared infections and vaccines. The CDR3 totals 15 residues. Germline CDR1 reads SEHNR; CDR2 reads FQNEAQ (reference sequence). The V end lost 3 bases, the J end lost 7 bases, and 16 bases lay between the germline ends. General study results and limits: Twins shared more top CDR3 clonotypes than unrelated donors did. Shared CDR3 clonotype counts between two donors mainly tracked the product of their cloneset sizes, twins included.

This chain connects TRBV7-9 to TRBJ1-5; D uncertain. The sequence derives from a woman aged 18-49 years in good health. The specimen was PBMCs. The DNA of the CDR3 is TGTGCCAGCAGCTTGACGGGCAGGTTCGGACAGCCCCAGCATTTT. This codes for CASSLTGRFGQPQHF. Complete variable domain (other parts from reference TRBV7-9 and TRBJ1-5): DTGVSQNPRHKITKRGQNVTFRCDPISEHNRLYWYRQTLGQGPEFLTYFQNEAQLEKSRLLSDRFSAERPKGSFSTLEIQRTEQGDSAMYLCASSLTGRFGQPQHFGDGTRLSIL.